This section outlines one TCR beta chain sequence together with its context. What it recognizes is unknown. The sample belongs to a study of cytomegalovirus exposure and HLA in healthy donors. V lost 8 bases, J lost 4 bases, and 6 bases stayed unmatched. Germline CDR1 SQVTM, CDR2 ANQGSEA. This CDR3 is 13 amino acids long. The PCR was carried out with 60 Vbeta primers and 13 Jbeta primers. Libraries were prepared by immunoSEQ multiplex PCR; TCRdb keeps only in-frame clonotypes and omits some of them. The repertoire holds around 70,000 clones, roughly 82% seen once, with around 10% in the top ten. Whole-study findings and limits: Most of the TCR beta V segments (in an earlier analysis) were productive either about 87% or about 30% of the time. The study designated about 160 TCR beta chains cytomegalovirus-associated. Later, an analysis found that common viral pathogens appeared to be linked with several of the most significant clusters. Highly shared sequence variants in one cluster were likely a sequencing artifact.

This receptor was obtained from a male donor in good health and CMV-seropositive. Material for sequencing was PBMCs. The chain uses TRBV29-1 and TRBJ2-1; 9 nucleotides match TRBD1. The DNA of the CDR3 is TGCAGCACTCCGGGACAGGGATACAATGAGCAGTTCTTC. It is translated as CSTPGQGYNEQFF.